The T cell receptor (beta chain) under discussion was sequenced for a study of T cells in Graves' hyperthyroidism and ophthalmopathy (dated 2019 in TCRdb). In terms of the full investigation: Peripheral blood samples were taken at the time of initial diagnosis, prior to any treatment. Once sampling was done, hyperthyroidism patients were given methimazole at a starting dose of 30 mg daily, whereas ophthalmopathy patients were given high-dose intravenous methylprednisolone. Thyroid tissue and blood T-cell repertoires from six or seven Graves' hyperthyroidism patients were also compared in the study. A discovery cohort of about a hundred patients, 43 with Graves' ophthalmopathy and approximately 57 with stable Graves' hyperthyroidism, was used to find distinguishing TCR V-J signatures. The paper describes TCR Vbeta CDR3 sequencing of 135 peripheral blood samples, made up of roughly 45 ophthalmopathy patients, more than 70 hyperthyroidism patients and some 17 progressor patients. Prospective prediction of ophthalmopathy was tested in an independent validation cohort consisting of fewer than 20 hyperthyroidism patients and about 17 patients who later progressed to ophthalmopathy. For training and testing, the 80 to 100 patients in the discovery cohort were randomly divided in a 7:3 ratio. The investigation overall reported the following: In validation, progression to ophthalmopathy was predicted by the model with 65% to 71% sensitivity and nearly 75% specificity, a median of roughly six months before onset. A 13 V-J signature model separated ophthalmopathy from stable hyperthyroidism, with around 91% sensitivity and 81% to 82% specificity in cross-validation and 80%/75% in testing. No statistical method was used to fix the sample size in advance, and group allocation was not hidden from the investigators. Most expanded thyroid clonotypes (frequency above 0.001) were also detected in blood, a finding suggesting that blood repertoires may reflect thyroid immune responses.

This clonotype was seen a few times. Its antigen is currently not known. Base qualities are not provided; no much larger clone lies one nucleotide away. Per the germline V gene (reference sequence), GTSNPN is the CDR1 and SVGIG is the CDR2. At the junction V is shortened by 2 bases and J by 1 base, with 11 bases in between. From the cysteine through the phenylalanine, the CDR3 covers 14 amino acids. Left in the record is the CDR3 DNA by itself, 42 bases read in frame from the first base. TCR beta CDR3 regions were amplified from RNA transcripts. The first round of RT-PCR for the TCR CDR3 was performed with the HTBI primer set and the Qiagen OneStep RT-PCR kit. Libraries were constructed in a second round of multiplex PCR, after which size selection and purification were carried out. Sequencing of the libraries was done on an Illumina HiSeq2000 using paired-end 100 bp reads. The paper's data handling went like this. Raw data were processed with SOAPnuke, discarding reads with adapters, uncalled bases, mean Phred below 15, or no exact constant-primer or identifier match. COPE v1.2.5 was used to merge the high-quality paired reads, and each unique nucleotide sequence was defined as a clonotype. Clonotypes were aligned to IMGT TRBV, TRBD and TRBJ reference segments using MiTCR v1.1. Only V-J combinations with frequency above 0.0001, covering 99% to 99.2% of repertoires, were analysed. A TCS score was defined as the ratio between F50 (clonal expansion) and ExV (chaos), using BLOSUM62-based TCRdist between CDR3 peptides within each V-J. Welch's t-statistics and random forest reduced around 550 V-J features to about 13, which were used in a naive Bayes classifier (R e1071). TCRdb passed the public sequencing reads through fastp at Q25 and MiXCR, retaining productive beta sequences. For every CDR3 protein sequence, its rows merge into one entry that carries the most common genes and DNA. Clone size and V and J calls follow TCRdb, not the original study. The sample data list 300,000 to 400,000 distinct CDR3 sequences, and about 18% of these were observed just once. Jointly, the top ten make up around 54% of the sample.

A patient counted as having stable Graves' hyperthyroidism if no progression to ophthalmopathy occurred over 18 months of follow-up. The hyperthyroidism patients were between 18 and 65 years old and newly diagnosed, with a disease duration of less than 2 months. Any patient with an uncontrolled infection, another autoimmune disease, pregnancy or lactation was excluded. Clinical symptoms, serum thyroxine and TRAb, thyroid ultrasound, and orbital computed tomography formed the basis for the diagnoses. Ficoll-Paque density gradient centrifugation was used to isolate PBMCs from around 10 ml of fresh peripheral blood. Total RNA was extracted with Trizol reagent, and quality was checked on an Agilent 2100 Bioanalyzer.

The sample consisted of blood. The source of this sequence is a woman aged 45-60 years with Graves' hyperthyroidism. The chain is encoded by TRBV30 joined to TRBJ2-5; the D region possibly corresponds to TRBD2 (5 bases align). The CDR3 here reads CAWSHGVLQETQYF. The nucleotide sequence reads as follows: TGTGCCTGGAGTCACGGGGTACTCCAAGAGACCCAGTACTTC.